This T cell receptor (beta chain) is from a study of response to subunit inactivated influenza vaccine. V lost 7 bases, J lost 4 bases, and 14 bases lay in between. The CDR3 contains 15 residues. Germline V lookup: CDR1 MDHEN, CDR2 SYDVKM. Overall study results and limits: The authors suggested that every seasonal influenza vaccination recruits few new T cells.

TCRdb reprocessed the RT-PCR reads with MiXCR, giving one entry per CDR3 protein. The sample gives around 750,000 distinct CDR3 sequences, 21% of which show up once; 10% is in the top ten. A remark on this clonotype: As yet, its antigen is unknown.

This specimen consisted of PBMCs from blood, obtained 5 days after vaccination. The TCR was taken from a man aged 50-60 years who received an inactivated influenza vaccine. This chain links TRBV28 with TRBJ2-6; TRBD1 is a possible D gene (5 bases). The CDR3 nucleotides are TGTGCCAGCACCCCAGGGTTTTCCGGGGCCAACGTCCTGACTTTC. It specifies CASTPGFSGANVLTF.